The 27 T cell receptor beta chains in this list originate from one sample, sequenced in a study of blood T cell repertoires in COVID-19. Assay: immunoSEQ multiplex PCR; the TCRdb copy retains only in-frame clones and omits some. The sample includes hundreds of thousands of clones, 70% to 90% seen only once; the top ten take approximately 12%. Sequencing was carried out using peripheral blood. The receptors were gathered from a woman aged 18-35 years who had recovered from COVID-19.

This clone was seen once. The rearrangement uses TRBV7-2 and TRBJ2-5; D may be TRBD1 (6 bases). Germline CDR1 reads SGHTA; CDR2 reads FQGNSA. The CDR3 covers 15 residues. Trimming shortened V by 6 bases and J by 2 bases, and 16 bases separated the two germline ends. In DNA, the CDR3 is TGTGCCAGCAGAGGTCCCGGGACACCACAAGAGACCCAGTACTTC. It encodes CASRGPGTPQETQYF.

This chain connects TRBV18 to TRBJ2-7, with 9 bases aligning to TRBD1. The germline V gene encodes CDR1 KGHSH and CDR2 LQKENI. The CDR3 totals 16 residues. V was pared by 2 bases and J by 0 bases, with 5 bases of the junction left unmatched. CDR3 DNA: TGTGCCAGCTCACCAAGGCAGACAGGGGGCTCCTACGAGCAGTACTTC. It encodes CASSPRQTGGSYEQYF.

CDR3 residues: CASSERREVDTQYF. The DNA for the CDR3 is TGTGCCAGCAGTGAAAGGCGGGAGGTTGATACGCAGTATTTT. The chain joins TRBV2 to TRBJ2-3; 8 nucleotides line up with TRBD2. Germline CDR1 SNHLY, CDR2 FYNNEI. The CDR3 is made up of 14 amino acids. Germline trimming cut 2 bases from V and 6 bases from J; bases unmatched to any gene: 4.

This clone was seen once. The chain joins TRBV7-7 to TRBJ2-1, with TRBD2 matching over 10 bases. After removal of 3 bases from V and 7 bases from J, the junction contained 15 bases not matched to a gene. The germline V gene encodes CDR1 SSHAT and CDR2 FNYEAQ (reference sequence). The CDR3 has 18 amino acids. The CDR3 DNA follows: TGTGCCAGCAGCTTGACCGGCTATGGGAGCGGGAGGGGAAATGAGCAGTTCTTC. Its protein is CASSLTGYGSGRGNEQFF.

This chain uses TRBV15 with TRBJ2-1, with 8 positions matching TRBD2. Unmatched junction bases numbered 4, after V lost 0 bases and J lost 3 bases. Germline V gene data show CDR1 as LNHNV and CDR2 as YYDKDF (reference sequence). This CDR3 has 16 amino acids. The CDR3 DNA sequence: TGTGCCACCAGCAGAGAAACGGGACTAGTCTACAATGAGCAGTTCTTC. Residues: CATSRETGLVYNEQFF.

The chain combines TRBV4-1 with TRBJ1-2; possibly TRBD1 for D (5 bases). This CDR3 is built from 15 residues. Germline CDR1 is MGHRA and CDR2 is YSYEKL. With 3 bases removed from V and 6 bases from J, the gap between germline ends came to 17 bases. CDR3 sequence reads: CASSQEISQGHGYTF. CDR3 bases: TGCGCCAGCAGCCAGGAAATTTCCCAGGGTCATGGCTACACCTTC.

The chain is built from TRBV5-1 and TRBJ2-1; D remains ambiguous. V lost 0 bases to trimming and J lost 8 bases, with 6 bases between them. This CDR3 comprises 12 residues. Per germline, CDR1 SGHRS and CDR2 YFSETQ. This CDR3 reads CASSLDIYEQFF. The CDR3 bases are TGCGCCAGCAGCTTGGACATCTATGAGCAGTTCTTC.

The genes are TRBV5-1 and TRBJ2-3; 9 bases are a match to TRBD2. There are 14 residues in the CDR3. V lost 3 bases to trimming and J lost 5 bases; unmatched junction nucleotides: 4. The germline gives CDR1 SGHRS, CDR2 YFSETQ. Here the CDR3 reads CASSWTSEVDTQYF. CDR3 bases: TGCGCCAGCAGCTGGACTAGCGAGGTAGATACGCAGTATTTT. The full variable domain, with the rest looked up from reference TRBV5-1 and TRBJ2-3, is KAGVTQTPRYLIKTRGQQVTLSCSPISGHRSVSWYQQTPGQGLQFLFEYFSETQRNKGNFPGRFSGRQFSNSRSEMNVSTLELGDSALYLCASSWTSEVDTQYFGPGTRLTVL.

The rearrangement uses TRBV3-1 (or the pseudogene TRBV3-2) and TRBJ2-3, with 7 bases lining up with TRBD2. The ends lost 4 bases at V and 6 bases at J; junction bases unmatched: 10. Germline V gene sequence: CDR1 LGHDT, CDR2 YNNKEL (reference sequence). This CDR3 has 15 residues. The CDR3 is CASSPLAGRLDTQYF. The CDR3 DNA follows: TGTGCCAGCAGCCCCTTAGCGGGCCGCCTTGATACGCAGTATTTT.

This clone appeared a few times. The chain employs TRBV18 and TRBJ1-1; D call uncertain. Per germline, CDR1 KGHSH and CDR2 LQKENI. The CDR3 sequence is 15 residues long. V was shortened by 2 bases and J by 1 base, with 11 bases between the two germline ends. CDR3 in amino acids: CASSPTLAENTEAFF. CDR3 nucleotides: TGTGCCAGCTCACCAACTCTCGCCGAGAACACTGAAGCTTTCTTT.

CDR3 protein: CASSLPGLAGETGELFF. CDR3 bases: TGTGCCAGCAGCCTGCCGGGACTAGCGGGAGAGACCGGGGAGCTGTTTTTT. The chain links TRBV4-2 to TRBJ2-2, with 14 bases identical to TRBD2. This CDR3 is 17 amino acids long. The germline gives CDR1 LGHNA, CDR2 YNFKEQ. V lost 4 bases and J lost 5; bases outside the gene matches: 6.

This rearrangement joins TRBV14 to TRBJ2-1; 8 bases match TRBD1. V lost 4 bases, J lost 4 bases, and 6 bases stayed unmatched. CDR1 is SGHDN and CDR2 is FVKESK in the germline V gene. The length of the CDR3 is 15 residues. The CDR3, as DNA: TGTGCCAGCAGCCCTGCTGGACAGGGATACAATGAGCAGTTCTTC. This sequence encodes CASSPAGQGYNEQFF.

The V gene is TRBV7-8, the J gene TRBJ1-2, with D unresolved. Germline V gene data show CDR1 as SGHVS and CDR2 as FQNEAQ. V lost 0 bases to trimming and J lost 0 bases, with 11 bases between them. The CDR3 covers 16 residues. CDR3 in amino acids: CASSLAPRGANYGYTF. The CDR3 DNA reads as TGTGCCAGCAGCTTAGCGCCCCGGGGAGCTAACTATGGCTACACCTTC. Supplemented by reference TRBV7-8 and TRBJ1-2, the full variable domain reads GAGVSQSPRYKVAKRGQDVALRCDPISGHVSLFWYQQALGQGPEFLTYFQNEAQLDKSGLPSDRFFAERPEGSVSTLKIQRTQQEDSAVYLCASSLAPRGANYGYTFGSGTRLTVV.

The V and J genes are TRBV29-1 and TRBJ2-7; 9 nucleotides align to TRBD1. The J segment lost 4 bases and the V segment lost 2 bases, leaving 6 bases of the junction unmatched. The CDR3 has 14 residues. Looked up from germline, CDR1 is SQVTM and CDR2 is ANQGSEA. CDR3 region: CSVESEQGAYEQYF. The CDR3 DNA is TGCAGCGTTGAATCGGAACAGGGGGCATACGAGCAGTACTTC.

The chain couples TRBV16 to TRBJ1-5; 11 nucleotides align to TRBD1. The germline gives CDR1 KGHSY, CDR2 FQNENV. The trim removed 4 bases at V and 8 bases at J, leaving 7 bases unmatched. The CDR3 spans 15 residues. The DNA of the CDR3 is TGTGCCAGCAGCCGAGTCGGGACAGGGGGTGAGCCCCAGCATTTT. This codes for CASSRVGTGGEPQHF.

The chain recombines TRBV7-9 with TRBJ1-5, with 9 bases identical to TRBD1. In germline, CDR1 is SEHNR, CDR2 FQNEAQ (reference sequence). The ends lost 4 bases at V and 7 bases at J; junction bases unmatched: 5. CDR3 size: 14 residues. CDR3 DNA: TGTGCCAGCAGCTCTGACAGGGGGGGCCAGCCCCAGCATTTT. Its protein product is CASSSDRGGQPQHF.

This clone has a handful of counts. The rearrangement uses TRBV18 and TRBJ1-2, with a weak D call TRBD1 (6 bases). Germline-derived CDR1 and CDR2 are KGHSH and LQKENI. The V end lost 3 bases, the J end lost 2 bases, and 10 bases lay between the germline ends. The CDR3 runs 14 residues. The chain's CDR3 is CASSPFDRNYGYTF. The CDR3 DNA is TGTGCCAGCTCACCCTTCGACAGGAACTATGGCTACACCTTC.

The V gene is TRBV7-2, the J gene TRBJ2-5, with D maybe TRBD2 (6 bases). The V end was cut by 5 bases, the J end by 6 bases, with 19 bases between. Germline V gene data show CDR1 as SGHTA and CDR2 as FQGNSA. The length of the CDR3 is 15 residues. DNA of the CDR3: TGTGCCAGCAGCCACGGTGGCGGGGTCACGAAGACCCAGTACTTC. Translated, it gives CASSHGGGVTKTQYF.

A few counts support this clone. The CDR3 bases are TGTGCCAGCAGCAGGGGGAATGAGCAGTTCTTC. Amino acid sequence: CASSRGNEQFF. The genes are TRBV6-2 or TRBV6-3 and TRBJ2-1, with 7 nucleotides matching TRBD1. Trimming took 6 bases from V and 7 from J; bases not matched to a gene: 0. Germline loops: CDR1 MNHEY, CDR2 SVGEGT. The CDR3 covers 11 residues.

This clone was detected only a few times. This chain links TRBV7-3 with TRBJ2-1; 7 nucleotides align to TRBD2. Trimming cost V 0 bases and J 4 bases; bases outside gene matches: 6. The CDR3 has 16 amino acids. Germline V gene lookup returns CDR1 SGHTA and CDR2 FQGTGA. The CDR3 is CASSLTRLAEYNEQFF. CDR3 sequence (DNA): TGTGCCAGCAGCTTAACACGGCTAGCGGAATACAATGAGCAGTTCTTC.

This chain connects TRBV5-4 to TRBJ2-7; 13 bases are shared with TRBD2. Germline-derived CDR1 and CDR2 are SGHNT and YYREEE (reference sequence). The length of the CDR3 is 15 residues. The V and J ends lost 3 bases and 1 base, in that order; junction bases with no gene match: 1. This chain's CDR3 is CASSSGLAGSYEQYF. The CDR3 region has the DNA TGTGCCAGCAGCTCGGGACTAGCGGGGTCCTACGAGCAGTACTTC.

This clone was seen only once. V gene TRBV12-3 or TRBV12-4 combines with J gene TRBJ2-1; no clear D gene. V lost 5 bases to trimming and J lost 6 bases, with 5 bases between them. This CDR3 comprises 11 residues. The CDR3, as DNA: TGTGCCAGCAGTACGGTCAATGAGCAGTTCTTC. It specifies CASSTVNEQFF.

The rearrangement joins TRBV9 to TRBJ1-1; no firm D call. The germline V and J ends were trimmed by 0 bases and 3 bases, with 12 bases remaining between them. The CDR3 has 15 amino acids. Germline V gene data show CDR1 as SGDLS and CDR2 as YYNGEE. The CDR3 nucleotides read TGTGCCAGCAGCGTAGATGAGGGATGGGACACTGAAGCTTTCTTT. Translation: CASSVDEGWDTEAFF.

The gene calls are TRBV19 and TRBJ2-2; D is possibly TRBD2 (6 bases). The CDR3 covers 17 residues. V was shortened by 5 bases and J by 0 bases, with 16 bases between the two germline ends. CDR1 and CDR2 (germline): LNHDA, SQIVND (reference sequence). Here the CDR3 reads CASSGRGLPSNTGELFF. CDR3 bases: TGTGCCAGTAGTGGAAGGGGACTCCCTTCGAACACCGGGGAGCTGTTTTTT.

The chain uses TRBV7-7 and TRBJ1-5; D gene uncertain. This CDR3 is 15 amino acids long. Germline values: CDR1 SSHAT, CDR2 FNYEAQ (reference sequence). CDR3 loop: CAITKTAISNQPQHF. In DNA form, the CDR3 reads TGTGCTATCACGAAAACCGCGATTAGCAATCAGCCCCAGCATTTT.

This clone was seen only once. The chain employs TRBV2 and TRBJ1-6, with 7 positions matching TRBD1. CDR1 is SNHLY, CDR2 FYNNEI, per germline. The CDR3 runs to 15 residues. After removal of 2 bases from V and 7 bases from J, the junction contained 5 bases not matched to a gene. CDR3 bases: TGTGCCAGCAGTGAAACACAGGGGAAGAATTCACCCCTCCACTTT. It translates to CASSETQGKNSPLHF.

The chain links TRBV5-6 to TRBJ2-7, with 10 bases fitting TRBD1. The CDR3 runs 14 residues. In germline, CDR1 is SGHDT, CDR2 YYEEEE. Trimming cost V 0 bases and J 7 bases; bases outside gene matches: 4. CDR3 in amino acids: CASSLVTGGEEQYF. Written as DNA, the CDR3 is TGTGCCAGCAGCTTGGTGACAGGGGGCGAAGAGCAGTACTTC.